Reported below is one TCR beta chain. What it binds is unknown. Other DNA sequences of this sample code for an identical CDR3. The data belong to a study of cytomegalovirus exposure and HLA in healthy donors. Notes on the study in general: A link between a missense DCLRE1C variant and TCR beta V- and J-gene trimming emerged from a later analysis. When a later analysis was performed, an Asian-associated ancestry cluster reportedly had fewer N-insertions than the approximately 680-donor mean.

PCR amplification relied on 60 Vbeta primers (plus 13 Jbeta primers). TCRdb's table, derived via immunoSEQ multiplex PCR, lists solely in-frame clones and lacks some. The profile shows some 140,000 clones, around 79% of them singletons. The receptor was derived from a woman aged 45 to 65 in good health and CMV-seropositive. The material sequenced was PBMCs.

CDR3 sequence: CASSLGAGKDGYTF. In nucleotides, the CDR3 is TGTGCCAGCAGCTTGGGCGCAGGGAAGGATGGCTACACCTTC. This chain joins TRBV5-4 and TRBJ1-2, with D perhaps matching TRBD1 (5 bases). CDR1 SGHNT and CDR2 YYREEE come from the germline V gene (reference sequence). This CDR3 is built from 14 residues. V was trimmed by 0 bases and J by 6 bases, leaving 12 bases between them.